Included here is one TCR beta chain sequence, with context. Its antigen is not identified. Deep was the level at which the assay was run. Generated by immunoSEQ multiplex PCR, the TCRdb table keeps only in-frame clones and is missing some. The sample includes over a million clones, around 98% of them seen just once. CDR3 length: 14 residues. Germline-derived CDR1 and CDR2 are SEHNR and FQNEAQ (reference sequence). Trimming left V 9 bases short and J 0 bases short, with 15 bases between. The authors divided CD4+ cells into CD45RA+ naive and CD45RA-negative memory subsets. This entry comes from a study of shared clonotypes between healthy human individuals. Background on the study: Per donor, three plates held CD4 naive cells, three held CD4 memory, two held CD8 naive and one held CD8 memory.

The study's findings and limits: There were few donors, and this limited the genetic and exposure-history diversity represented.

The V call is TRBV7-9, the J call TRBJ2-7; perhaps TRBD1 as D (8 bases). This TCR was sampled from a young man in good health. Sequencing was carried out using naive CD4+ T cells sorted from blood. The subset is: CD45RA+ positively selected. CDR3 sequence (DNA): TGTGCCAGTACAGGGGGAGGGAGCTCCTACGAGCAGTACTTC. Protein: CASTGGGSSYEQYF.